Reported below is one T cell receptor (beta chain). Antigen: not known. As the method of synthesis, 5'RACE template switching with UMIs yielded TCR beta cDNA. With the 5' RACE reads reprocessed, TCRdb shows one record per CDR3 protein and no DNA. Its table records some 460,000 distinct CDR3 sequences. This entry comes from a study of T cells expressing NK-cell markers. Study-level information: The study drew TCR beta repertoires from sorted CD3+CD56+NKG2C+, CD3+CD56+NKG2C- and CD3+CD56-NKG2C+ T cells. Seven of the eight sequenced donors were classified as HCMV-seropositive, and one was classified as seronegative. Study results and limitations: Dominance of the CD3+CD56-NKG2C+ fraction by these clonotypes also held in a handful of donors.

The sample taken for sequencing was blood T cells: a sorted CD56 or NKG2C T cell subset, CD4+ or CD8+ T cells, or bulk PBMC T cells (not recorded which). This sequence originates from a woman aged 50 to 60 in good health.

This chain's CDR3 is CASSYSQTLSPLHF. The V gene is TRBV6-5, the J gene TRBJ1-6. The V gene's germline CDR1 is MNHEY and CDR2 SVGAGI. The CDR3 loop spans 14 amino acids.